This T cell receptor (beta chain) was identified in a study of cytomegalovirus exposure and HLA in healthy donors. Study-wide results and caveats: When presence/absence was analysed, sequencing depth was taken to be roughly uniform across donors.

The CDR3 covers 15 residues. Germline V CDR1 and CDR2: MNHEY, SMNVEV (reference sequence). Trimming shortened V by 3 bases and J by 0 bases, and 8 bases separated the two germline ends. As for this clone: Antigen: not known.

The PCR made use of 60 Vbeta and 13 Jbeta primers. As handled by the study authors: The count from a later analysis was 70 million to 85 million unique TCR beta chains, some 11 million of them shared. Assay: immunoSEQ multiplex PCR; the TCRdb copy retains only in-frame clones and omits some. D and trimming come from the DNA, and the V and J calls and clone size come from that table. The sample yields around 160,000 clones, over 70% seen once. The receptor comes from a woman in her forties in good health and CMV-seropositive. The chain uses TRBV27 and TRBJ2-2, with D perhaps TRBD2 (5 bases). The sequencing sample was made of PBMCs. Written as DNA, the CDR3 is TGTGCCAGCAGTTTGCGAGGGCCGAACACCGGGGAGCTGTTTTTT. Its translation is CASSLRGPNTGELFF.